These 29 T cell receptor beta chains were sequenced from one sample in a study of Ad26.COV2.S vaccination and SARS-CoV-2 variants. Some clones are missing from TCRdb's copy, which holds only in-frame ones; the method was immunoSEQ multiplex PCR. This table holds fewer than 400,000 clones, around nine tenths found once. The treatment was: some 19 received Ad26.COV2.S at low or high dose, single or two shots; several received placebo; per-sample allocation not given. Sampling occurred on day 63 after the first vaccine or placebo injection. This specimen was peripheral blood, taken in a trial of Ad26.COV2.S vaccine versus placebo. All receptors derive from a person between 18 and 59 years old who received the Ad26.COV2.S COVID-19 vaccine or a placebo.

Concerning this clone itself: Other DNA sequences within the sample encode an identical CDR3. The V gene is TRBV11-2, the J gene TRBJ1-1; D call uncertain. The CDR3 is made up of 11 amino acids. The germline V gene has CDR1 SGHAT and CDR2 FQNNGV. The ends were cut back, 5 bases at V and 5 bases at J, with 6 bases in the middle. The CDR3 sequence is CASSPYTEAFF. The CDR3 coding sequence is TGTGCCAGCAGCCCATATACTGAAGCTTTCTTT. Full variable domain (outside the CDR3, taken from reference TRBV11-2 and TRBJ1-1): EAGVAQSPRYKIIEKRQSVAFWCNPISGHATLYWYQQILGQGPKLLIQFQNNGVVDDSQLPKDRFSAERLKGVDSTLKIQPAKLEDSAVYLCASSPYTEAFFGQGTRLTVV.

The chain employs TRBV6-1 and TRBJ1-2, with D tentatively TRBD1 (5 bases). Trimming stripped 3 bases from V and 7 bases from J, with 12 bases between. The germline V gene encodes CDR1 MNHNS and CDR2 SASEGT. The CDR3 length is 13 residues. This chain's CDR3 is CASSDGGKVGYTF. CDR3 sequence (DNA): TGTGCCAGCAGTGACGGGGGGAAGGTTGGCTACACCTTC.

V is TRBV7-2 and J is TRBJ2-7, with D perhaps given as TRBD1 or TRBD2 (5 bases each). The CDR3 spans 13 residues. Trimming took 5 bases from V and 2 from J, leaving 10 bases between them. Germline V gives CDR1 SGHTA, CDR2 FQGNSA. CDR3 in amino acids: CASSAGTAYEQYF. CDR3 bases: TGTGCCAGCAGCGCAGGGACGGCCTACGAGCAGTACTTC. The entire variable domain, with the rest obtained from reference TRBV7-2 and TRBJ2-7, is as follows: GAGVSQSPSNKVTEKGKDVELRCDPISGHTALYWYRQSLGQGLEFLIYFQGNSAPDKSGLPSDRFSAERTGGSVSTLTIQRTQQEDSAVYLCASSAGTAYEQYFGPGTRLTVT.

The rearrangement joins TRBV7-8 to TRBJ2-4, with TRBD2 matching 14 bases. After removal of 4 bases from V and 2 bases from J, the junction contained 4 bases not matched to a gene. CDR1 is SGHVS and CDR2 is FQNEAQ in the germline V gene. The CDR3 contains 17 residues. The CDR3 DNA reads as TGTGCCAGCAGCTCCCGACTAGCGGGGGGGCCCAAAAACATTCAGTACTTC. It is translated as CASSSRLAGGPKNIQYF.

The chain is built from TRBV6-5 and TRBJ1-6, with D unclear. The CDR3 covers 13 residues. CDR1 and CDR2 (germline): MNHEY, SVGAGI. The germline V and J ends were trimmed by 6 bases and 8 bases, with 11 bases remaining between them. The CDR3: CASRPNMHSPLHF. The DNA for the CDR3 is TGTGCCAGCAGACCAAACATGCATTCACCCCTCCACTTT.

V usage is TRBV4-3 and J usage is TRBJ1-2; D may be TRBD1 (5 bases). In germline, CDR1 is LGHNA, CDR2 YSLEER. This CDR3 is 14 amino acids long. V was cut by 4 bases and J by 8 bases, with 17 bases left in between. The CDR3 nucleotides read TGCGCCAGCAGCCCCCGGGGCCTAGACAAAGGCTACACCTTC. Its protein is CASSPRGLDKGYTF.

This chain connects TRBV24-1 to TRBJ2-1; D is uncertain. CDR1 and CDR2 (germline): KGHDR, SFDVKD. This CDR3 spans 15 amino acids. Trimming took 1 base from V and 4 from J, leaving 10 bases between them. This chain's CDR3 is CATSDFPKQYNEQFF. CDR3 sequence (DNA): TGTGCCACCAGTGATTTTCCCAAGCAGTACAATGAGCAGTTCTTC.

The chain links TRBV25-1 to TRBJ1-5, with D tentatively TRBD1 (5 bases). Per the germline V gene, CDR1 is MGHDK and CDR2 is SYGVNS. Trimming stripped 5 bases from V and 6 bases from J, with 14 bases between. The CDR3 totals 14 residues. The CDR3 here is CASSLTAYSQPQHF. The CDR3 DNA is TGTGCCAGCAGTTTGACAGCTTATAGTCAGCCCCAGCATTTT. Full variable domain (remainder filled in from reference TRBV25-1 and TRBJ1-5): EADIYQTPRYLVIGTGKKITLECSQTMGHDKMYWYQQDPGMELHLIHYSYGVNSTEKGDLSSESTVSRIRTEHFPLTLESARPSHTSQYLCASSLTAYSQPQHFGDGTRLSIL.

This chain links TRBV5-5 with TRBJ2-7; 11 bases match TRBD1. J was trimmed by 3 bases and V by 4 bases; bases with no gene match: 6. This CDR3 is 15 amino acids long. The V gene's germline CDR1 is SGHKS and CDR2 YYEKEE (reference sequence). CDR3: CASSMGQGVSYEQYF. DNA for the CDR3: TGTGCCAGCAGCATGGGACAGGGGGTTAGCTACGAGCAGTACTTC. Full variable domain (outside the CDR3, taken from reference TRBV5-5 and TRBJ2-7): DAGVTQSPTHLIKTRGQQVTLRCSPISGHKSVSWYQQVLGQGPQFIFQYYEKEERGRGNFPDRFSARQFPNYSSELNVNALLLGDSALYLCASSMGQGVSYEQYFGPGTRLTVT.

The chain links TRBV5-1 to TRBJ1-4; perhaps TRBD1 as D (6 bases). The CDR3 is made up of 15 amino acids. V lost 0 bases and J lost 8, with 14 bases in between. Germline V gene lookup returns CDR1 SGHRS and CDR2 YFSETQ. The DNA for the CDR3 is TGCGCCAGCAGCTTGGCCGGGGGCTACGAAGAAAAACTGTTTTTT. It yields the protein CASSLAGGYEEKLFF.

The chain links TRBV6-1 to TRBJ1-2; weak D call: TRBD1 (5 bases). V shed 2 bases and J shed 5 bases, with 15 bases lying between them. The CDR3 sequence is 15 residues long. Germline V gene sequence: CDR1 MNHNS, CDR2 SASEGT. CDR3 sequence reads: CASSEPGPFSYGYTF. Here the CDR3 DNA reads TGTGCCAGCAGTGAACCGGGACCCTTTTCTTATGGCTACACCTTC.

This rearrangement joins TRBV7-2 to TRBJ1-2, with D uncertain. This CDR3 is 18 amino acids long. Per the germline V gene, CDR1 is SGHTA and CDR2 is FQGNSA. The V gene lost 1 base and the J gene lost 5 bases, with 23 bases spanning the gap. CDR3 nucleotides: TGTGCCAGCAGCTTAGTGCGGTTGGACTCCCTCCGCCGGTATGGCTACACCTTC. It is translated as CASSLVRLDSLRRYGYTF. Combining the CDR3 with reference TRBV7-2 and TRBJ1-2 gives the whole variable domain GAGVSQSPSNKVTEKGKDVELRCDPISGHTALYWYRQSLGQGLEFLIYFQGNSAPDKSGLPSDRFSAERTGGSVSTLTIQRTQQEDSAVYLCASSLVRLDSLRRYGYTFGSGTRLTVV.

The chain links TRBV27 to TRBJ2-1; D may match TRBD1 or TRBD2 (5 bases each). The germline CDR1 and CDR2 sequences are MNHEY and SMNVEV (reference sequence). The CDR3 has 15 residues. The V end was cut by 3 bases, the J end by 1 base, with 10 bases between. CDR3: CASSFGTLSYNEQFF. The DNA of the CDR3 is TGTGCCAGCAGTTTCGGGACGCTGTCCTACAATGAGCAGTTCTTC.

This rearrangement joins TRBV4-1 to TRBJ1-4, with 7 bases fitting TRBD1. V gave up 3 bases and J gave up 4 bases; unmatched junction bases: 5. The CDR3 is 15 residues long. Germline V gives CDR1 MGHRA, CDR2 YSYEKL. CDR3 protein: CASSHTGASNEKLFF. For the CDR3, the DNA is TGCGCCAGCAGCCACACAGGGGCGAGTAATGAAAAACTGTTTTTT.

V and J are TRBV18 and TRBJ1-4; D gene unclear. This CDR3 spans 16 amino acids. Per germline, CDR1 KGHSH and CDR2 LQKENI. V was shortened by 4 bases and J by 7 bases, with 19 bases between the two germline ends. Written as DNA, the CDR3 is TGTGCCAGCTCACGCTCTTTCTACCAGGTGGGTGAAAAACTGTTTTTT. The encoded protein is CASSRSFYQVGEKLFF.

The V gene is TRBV10-3, the J gene TRBJ2-2; 8 bases fit TRBD1. The germline V gene encodes CDR1 ENHRY and CDR2 SYGVKD. This CDR3 is 15 amino acids long. The J segment lost 9 bases and the V segment lost 2 bases, leaving 8 bases of the junction unmatched. The CDR3: CAISEMDRAGWELFF. In DNA form, the CDR3 reads TGTGCCATCAGTGAGATGGACAGGGCAGGCTGGGAGCTGTTTTTT.

The V and J genes are TRBV7-2 and TRBJ1-1, with a possible D match to TRBD1 (5 bases). Germline assignment: CDR1 SGHTA and CDR2 FQGNSA. The V gene lost 5 bases and the J gene lost 5 bases, with 12 bases spanning the gap. CDR3 length: 13 residues. CDR3 sequence: CASSRTWGTEAFF. DNA of the CDR3: TGTGCCAGCAGCCGGACGTGGGGGACTGAAGCTTTCTTT.

V is TRBV6-5 and J is TRBJ2-1; unclear D gene. In germline, CDR1 is MNHEY, CDR2 SVGAGI. V lost 0 bases, J lost 0 bases, and 9 bases lay in between. CDR3 length: 16 residues. CDR3 amino acids: CASSYSGVLSYNEQFF. For the CDR3, the DNA is TGTGCCAGCAGTTACTCTGGGGTCCTCTCCTACAATGAGCAGTTCTTC.

The J gene is TRBJ1-1, the V gene TRBV11-2; no definite D call. CDR1 SGHAT and CDR2 FQNNGV come from the germline V gene. The CDR3 covers 13 residues. The germline V and J ends were trimmed by 3 bases and 2 bases, with 7 bases remaining between them. CDR3 coding DNA: TGTGCCAGCAGCTTCGACCTAAACACTGAAGCTTTCTTT. It yields the protein CASSFDLNTEAFF.

The rearrangement uses TRBV5-1 and TRBJ2-1; TRBD2 matches 8 bases. The CDR3 covers 15 residues. CDR1 and CDR2 (germline): SGHRS, YFSETQ. V shed 2 bases and J 4 bases; nucleotides not matched to a gene: 5. CDR3 residues: CASSLVPGGYNEQFF. The CDR3, as DNA: TGCGCCAGCAGCTTAGTCCCGGGGGGGTACAATGAGCAGTTCTTC.

The chain couples TRBV2 to TRBJ1-1; D not resolved. The CDR3 is 14 amino acids. Germline-derived CDR1 and CDR2 are SNHLY and FYNNEI. V was cut by 8 bases and J by 4 bases, with 17 bases left in between. CDR3 DNA sequence: TGTGCCAGCCTCCTTTCAGGAATTGCCACTGAAGCTTTCTTT. Amino acids: CASLLSGIATEAFF.

The chain combines TRBV9 with TRBJ2-1, with D perhaps matching TRBD1 or TRBD2 (5 bases each). V was shortened by 6 bases and J by 5 bases, with 15 bases between the two germline ends. Germline V gene sequence: CDR1 SGDLS, CDR2 YYNGEE. The CDR3 runs 14 residues. CDR3 nucleotides: TGTGCCAGCATCCCTCGGGACGGTAACAATGAGCAGTTCTTC. Encoded protein: CASIPRDGNNEQFF.

This clone was detected only a few times. The chain couples TRBV13 to TRBJ2-3; D is uncertain. The V gene's germline CDR1 is PRHDT and CDR2 FYEKMQ (reference sequence). V was trimmed by 2 bases and J by 4 bases, leaving 16 bases between them. The CDR3 has 16 amino acids. The CDR3 nucleotides read TGTGCCAGCAGCTTATTTCGCGGCACCTCTCCAGATACGCAGTATTTT. Protein product: CASSLFRGTSPDTQYF.

The CDR3 sequence is CASSLGVGSYGYTF. Written as DNA, the CDR3 is TGTGCCAGCAGCTTAGGAGTAGGGAGCTATGGCTACACCTTC. V gene TRBV11-2 combines with J gene TRBJ1-2; D unclear. V was shortened by 1 base and J by 4 bases, with 10 bases between the two germline ends. CDR1 SGHAT and CDR2 FQNNGV come from the germline V gene. The CDR3 runs to 14 residues.

The V call is TRBV18, the J call TRBJ2-5; D is perhaps TRBD1 (5 bases). The CDR3 consists of 15 residues. The germline V gene has CDR1 KGHSH and CDR2 LQKENI. The V end was cut by 3 bases, the J end by 1 base, with 12 bases between. The CDR3 nucleotides are TGTGCCAGCTCACCCGACCTCGACAGCCAAGAGACCCAGTACTTC. Translation gives CASSPDLDSQETQYF.

The genes are TRBV3-1 (or the pseudogene TRBV3-2) and TRBJ1-5, with D possibly being TRBD1 (6 bases). In germline, CDR1 is LGHDT, CDR2 YNNKEL (reference sequence). Trimming stripped 0 bases from V and 7 bases from J, with 13 bases between. The CDR3 sequence is 15 residues long. The CDR3: CASSQDTQGWQPQHF. CDR3 DNA sequence: TGTGCCAGCAGCCAAGATACTCAGGGGTGGCAGCCCCAGCATTTT.

The CDR3 reads CASSQGREETQYF. DNA of the CDR3: TGTGCCAGCAGCCAGGGCAGGGAAGAGACCCAGTACTTC. The rearrangement uses TRBV11-2 and TRBJ2-5; tentatively, D is TRBD1 (5 bases). CDR3 length equals 13 residues. Germline CDR1 reads SGHAT; CDR2 reads FQNNGV. Trimming stripped 5 bases from V and 3 bases from J, with 10 bases between.

This chain connects TRBV5-6 to TRBJ2-7, with 9 bases aligning to TRBD1. The germline gives CDR1 SGHDT, CDR2 YYEEEE. V dropped 4 bases and J dropped 6; count of bases not matched to a gene: 5. There are 13 residues in the CDR3. CDR3 amino acids: CASSLTGGGEQYF. The CDR3 DNA follows: TGTGCCAGCAGCCTGACAGGGGGAGGCGAGCAGTACTTC. The variable domain in full, with the rest retrieved from reference TRBV5-6 and TRBJ2-7, is DAGVTQSPTHLIKTRGQQVTLRCSPKSGHDTVSWYQQALGQGPQFIFQYYEEEERQRGNFPDRFSGHQFPNYSSELNVNALLLGDSALYLCASSLTGGGEQYFGPGTRLTVT.

The genes are TRBV6-5 and TRBJ1-2, with 7 bases lining up with TRBD1. With V trimmed by 3 bases and J by 8 bases, 9 bases remained unmatched. CDR1 is MNHEY and CDR2 is SVGAGI in the germline V gene. The CDR3 is made up of 14 amino acids. The CDR3 protein is CASSYMSGGSGYTF. CDR3 nucleotides: TGTGCCAGCAGTTATATGTCAGGGGGAAGCGGCTACACCTTC.